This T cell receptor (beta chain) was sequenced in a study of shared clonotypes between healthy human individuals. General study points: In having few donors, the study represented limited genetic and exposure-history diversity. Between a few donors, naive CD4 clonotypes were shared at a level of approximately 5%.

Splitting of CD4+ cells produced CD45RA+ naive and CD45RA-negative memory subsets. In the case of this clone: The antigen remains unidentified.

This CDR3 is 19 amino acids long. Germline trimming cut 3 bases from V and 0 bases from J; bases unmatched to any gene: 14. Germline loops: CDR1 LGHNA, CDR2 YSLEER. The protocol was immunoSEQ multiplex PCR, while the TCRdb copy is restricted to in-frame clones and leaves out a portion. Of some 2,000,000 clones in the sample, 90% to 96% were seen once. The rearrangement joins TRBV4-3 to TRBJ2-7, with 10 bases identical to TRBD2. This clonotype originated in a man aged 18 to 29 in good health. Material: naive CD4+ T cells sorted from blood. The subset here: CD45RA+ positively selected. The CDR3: CASSQQTGDASGSSYEQYF. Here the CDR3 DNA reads TGCGCCAGCAGCCAGCAGACAGGGGATGCTAGCGGGAGCTCCTACGAGCAGTACTTC.